This passage covers 25 T cell receptor beta chains from one sample sequenced in a study of T cell responses to AZD1222 COVID-19 vaccine. Clones were read by immunoSEQ multiplex PCR, and TCRdb kept only the in-frame ones, dropping some. The sample shows 130,000 or so clones, roughly 89% of them seen only once. The specimen comprised peripheral blood, sampled on day 0 of AZD1222 vaccination. These receptor sequences come from an adult in good health.

The CDR3 here is CASSFRDNFYEQYF. Written as DNA, the CDR3 is TGCGCCAGCAGCTTCCGGGACAACTTCTACGAGCAGTACTTC. The chain couples TRBV4-1 to TRBJ2-7; possible D gene TRBD1, 6 bases. The germline CDR1 and CDR2 sequences are MGHRA and YSYEKL. The CDR3 loop spans 14 amino acids. The ends were cut back, 5 bases at V and 3 bases at J, with 14 bases in the middle.

This chain uses TRBV10-3 with TRBJ1-1, with D possibly TRBD1 on 6 matching bases. The CDR3 runs 14 residues. The germline V gene has CDR1 ENHRY and CDR2 SYGVKD. Trimming took 10 bases from V and 0 from J, leaving 15 bases between them. CDR3 nucleotide sequence: TGTGCCACTCGACAGGACGACTTGAACACTGAAGCTTTCTTT. Protein: CATRQDDLNTEAFF.

The rearrangement links TRBV30 to TRBJ1-5; D remains ambiguous. V shed 0 bases and J shed 6 bases, with 9 bases lying between them. The CDR3 spans 13 residues. The V gene's germline CDR1 is GTSNPN and CDR2 SVGIG (reference sequence). The CDR3 reads CAWSVNPSQPQHF. DNA for the CDR3: TGTGCCTGGAGTGTAAACCCTTCTCAGCCCCAGCATTTT.

This chain links TRBV18 with TRBJ1-5; D not certain. The CDR3 has 16 amino acids. Trimming left V 6 bases short and J 7 bases short, with 22 bases between. Germline V lookup: CDR1 KGHSH, CDR2 LQKENI. CDR3 in DNA: TGTGCCAGCTCCCACAGTGCCGGCGGGGTTGGGCAGCCCCAGCATTTT. Encoded protein: CASSHSAGGVGQPQHF.

The chain couples TRBV4-2 to TRBJ1-2, with D perhaps TRBD1 (5 bases). Germline lookup yields CDR1 LGHNA and CDR2 YNFKEQ. This CDR3 comprises 13 residues. Between the trimmed V and J ends, which lost 4 bases and 1 base, there was a span of 7 bases. DNA for the CDR3: TGTGCCAGCAGCCGGGACGGTAACTATGGCTACACCTTC. Its translation is CASSRDGNYGYTF.

J is TRBJ2-7 and V is TRBV20-1; no reliable D call. Germline V lookup: CDR1 DFQATT, CDR2 SNEGSKA (reference sequence). The CDR3 has 12 amino acids. V lost 3 bases and J 3 bases, leaving 9 bases between the germline ends. CDR3 sequence (DNA): TGCAGTGCTAGTAGGAAGAGCTACGAGCAGTACTTC. Amino acid sequence: CSASRKSYEQYF.

The CDR3 DNA reads as TGTGCCAGCAGTTATGAAGGCAGGGCGATCGATAACACCGGGGAGCTGTTTTTT. Translation gives CASSYEGRAIDNTGELFF. V gene TRBV6-9 combines with J gene TRBJ2-2, with D possibly TRBD1 on 5 matching bases. The germline V gene has CDR1 MNHGY and CDR2 SVAAGI. The CDR3 is made up of 18 amino acids. Between the trimmed V and J ends, which lost 2 bases and 2 bases, there was a span of 18 bases.

This clone was counted a single time. The chain links TRBV7-2 to TRBJ2-1; no definite D call. CDR3 size: 16 residues. Trimming pared 0 bases from V and 4 bases from J, leaving 13 bases between. CDR1 and CDR2 (germline): SGHTA, FQGNSA. CDR3 sequence (DNA): TGTGCCAGCAGCTTAGCGCTAAGCGTAGGGTACAATGAGCAGTTCTTC. This sequence encodes CASSLALSVGYNEQFF.

This clone was detected once. The V call is TRBV5-1, the J call TRBJ2-5; D assignment may be TRBD1 or TRBD2 (5 bases each). Trimming stripped 4 bases from V and 4 bases from J, with 20 bases between. CDR3 length equals 16 residues. Germline CDR1 is SGHRS and CDR2 is YFSETQ. The chain's CDR3 is CASSPGTDGLGETQYF. The CDR3, as DNA: TGCGCCAGCAGCCCCGGGACGGACGGCCTTGGAGAGACCCAGTACTTC.

The chain is built from TRBV11-3 and TRBJ2-2; D gene ambiguous. The V end was cut by 6 bases, the J end by 6 bases, with 20 bases between. The germline V gene has CDR1 SGHNT and CDR2 YENEEA. This CDR3 has 16 amino acids. The CDR3 DNA sequence: TGTGCCAGCAGTCCTACTACCACACCCGATGCCGGGGAGCTGTTTTTT. Protein product: CASSPTTTPDAGELFF.

The chain has TRBV7-8 and TRBJ2-3; tentatively, D is TRBD2 (7 bases). The germline V gene encodes CDR1 SGHVS and CDR2 FQNEAQ. Deletions cut 5 bases from V and 4 bases from J, with 22 bases between. This CDR3 has 17 amino acids. CDR3 coding DNA: TGTGCCAGCAGCCGGCGCCACGGGGGGCCCAGAGCAGATACGCAGTATTTT. It translates to CASSRRHGGPRADTQYF.

The rearrangement joins TRBV4-1 to TRBJ1-5; 7 bases are shared with TRBD1. The ends lost 2 bases at V and 3 bases at J; junction bases unmatched: 7. In germline, CDR1 is MGHRA, CDR2 YSYEKL. CDR3 size: 16 residues. CDR3 region: CASSQTGDSLNQPQHF. CDR3 bases: TGCGCCAGCAGCCAAACCGGGGACAGCCTCAATCAGCCCCAGCATTTT.

This clone was seen more than once but under ten times. The CDR3 DNA is TGTGCCAGCAGCCCCACCGGACAGGGGGCAAAGGGCTACACCTTC. This sequence encodes CASSPTGQGAKGYTF. The chain recombines TRBV9 with TRBJ1-2, with TRBD1 matching over 11 bases. Germline CDR1 reads SGDLS; CDR2 reads YYNGEE. V was clipped by 4 bases and J by 8 bases; unmatched bases: 10. The CDR3 extends over 15 amino acids.

The rearrangement uses TRBV20-1 and TRBJ2-7; 8 bases are shared with TRBD2. The V segment lost 3 bases and the J segment 4 bases; nucleotides outside the gene matches: 14. This CDR3 is 16 amino acids long. Germline V gene data show CDR1 as DFQATT and CDR2 as SNEGSKA (reference sequence). The CDR3 region is CSASPPSSGPIYEQYF. In DNA, the CDR3 is TGCAGTGCTAGTCCTCCGTCTAGCGGGCCAATATACGAGCAGTACTTC.

The chain employs TRBV7-3 and TRBJ2-5; TRBD1 matches at 11 bases. The CDR3 sequence is 16 residues long. V lost 1 base to trimming and J lost 5 bases; unmatched junction nucleotides: 6. Looked up from germline, CDR1 is SGHTA and CDR2 is FQGTGA. The CDR3 DNA reads TGTGCCAGCAGCTTAAGAGGACAGGGGGCAGGCGAGACCCAGTACTTC. This codes for CASSLRGQGAGETQYF. Looking up the rest from reference TRBV7-3 and TRBJ2-5 gives the full variable domain: GAGVSQTPSNKVTEKGKYVELRCDPISGHTALYWYRQSLGQGPEFLIYFQGTGAADDSGLPNDRFFAVRPEGSVSTLKIQRTERGDSAVYLCASSLRGQGAGETQYFGPGTRLLVL.

This rearrangement joins TRBV6-2 or TRBV6-3 to TRBJ2-7; the D is unclear. Between the trimmed V and J ends, which lost 2 bases and 2 bases, there was a span of 7 bases. This CDR3 is built from 13 residues. Germline assignment: CDR1 MNHEY and CDR2 SVGEGT. The CDR3 sequence: CASSYLPTYEQYF. For the CDR3, the DNA is TGTGCCAGCAGTTACCTCCCTACCTACGAGCAGTACTTC.

V gene TRBV7-2 combines with J gene TRBJ1-2, with D uncertain. CDR3 length equals 13 residues. V dropped 1 base and J dropped 4 bases, with 7 bases sitting between them. Per the germline V gene, CDR1 is SGHTA and CDR2 is FQGNSA. This CDR3 reads CASSLGQLYGYTF. The CDR3 DNA follows: TGTGCCAGCAGCTTAGGGCAGCTCTATGGCTACACCTTC.

This sequence joins TRBV4-2 and TRBJ2-5, with D perhaps matching TRBD1 or TRBD2 (6 bases each). From germline, CDR1 is LGHNA and CDR2 YNFKEQ. With 4 bases removed from V and 5 bases from J, the gap between germline ends came to 17 bases. The CDR3 contains 15 residues. The CDR3 here is CASSLGGPRSETQYF. The CDR3 DNA reads as TGTGCCAGCAGCCTAGGGGGGCCGAGGTCGGAGACCCAGTACTTC.

The chain recombines TRBV4-2 with TRBJ1-1; D unresolved. Germline CDR1 reads LGHNA; CDR2 reads YNFKEQ. This CDR3 spans 13 amino acids. V was pared by 4 bases and J by 1 base, with 7 bases between. This CDR3 is CASSRLANTEAFF. The CDR3 coding sequence is TGTGCCAGCAGCCGACTAGCGAACACTGAAGCTTTCTTT.

The chain is built from TRBV20-1 and TRBJ2-3; a weak D match, TRBD2 (6 bases). There are 14 residues in the CDR3. Germline V lookup: CDR1 DFQATT, CDR2 SNEGSKA (reference sequence). V shed 3 bases and J shed 2 bases, with 12 bases lying between them. The CDR3 region has the DNA TGCAGTGCTAGTCTAGCGACGATCACAGATACGCAGTATTTT. Its protein is CSASLATITDTQYF.

V usage is TRBV6-1 and J usage is TRBJ2-1; D might be TRBD2 (6 bases). The CDR3 is made up of 14 amino acids. The V and J ends lost 5 bases and 8 bases respectively, with 16 bases between them. CDR1 and CDR2 from the germline V gene are MNHNS and SASEGT. CDR3 in amino acids: CASSSEGRGDEQFF. The CDR3 coding sequence is TGTGCCAGCAGTTCGGAAGGGCGGGGCGATGAGCAGTTCTTC.

This clone was seen once. The CDR3 sequence is CASSLKRPSGGYTF. The CDR3, as DNA: TGTGCCAGCAGTCTTAAAAGGCCATCTGGTGGCTACACCTTC. The V gene is TRBV27, the J gene TRBJ1-2, with D uncertain. The CDR3 has 14 amino acids. Germline-derived CDR1 and CDR2 are MNHEY and SMNVEV (reference sequence). With 5 bases removed from V and 7 bases from J, the gap between germline ends came to 17 bases.

The chain has TRBV10-1 and TRBJ1-1; D ambiguous. Trimming left V 0 bases short and J 6 bases short, with 11 bases between. CDR3 length: 14 amino acids. CDR1 and CDR2 (germline): WNHNN, SYGVQD (reference sequence). DNA for the CDR3: TGCGCCAGCAGTGAGTCGAGGAGAGGCGCTGAAGCTTTCTTT. Translated, it gives CASSESRRGAEAFF.

The sample holds one count of this clone. The chain combines TRBV6-5 with TRBJ2-2; D call uncertain. The germline V gene encodes CDR1 MNHEY and CDR2 SVGAGI. This CDR3 comprises 13 residues. The V end lost 5 bases, the J end lost 5 bases, and 9 bases lay between the germline ends. Here the CDR3 reads CASSTPGTGELFF. The DNA for the CDR3 is TGTGCCAGCAGTACTCCCGGGACCGGGGAGCTGTTTTTT.

The chain combines TRBV4-1 with TRBJ2-7, with D possibly matching TRBD1 (6 bases). There are 15 residues in the CDR3. CDR1 is MGHRA and CDR2 is YSYEKL in the germline V gene. V lost 3 bases and J 2 bases, leaving 14 bases between the germline ends. The CDR3 spells CASSQYGTKTYEQYF. The CDR3 DNA follows: TGCGCCAGCAGCCAGTACGGGACAAAAACCTACGAGCAGTACTTC.